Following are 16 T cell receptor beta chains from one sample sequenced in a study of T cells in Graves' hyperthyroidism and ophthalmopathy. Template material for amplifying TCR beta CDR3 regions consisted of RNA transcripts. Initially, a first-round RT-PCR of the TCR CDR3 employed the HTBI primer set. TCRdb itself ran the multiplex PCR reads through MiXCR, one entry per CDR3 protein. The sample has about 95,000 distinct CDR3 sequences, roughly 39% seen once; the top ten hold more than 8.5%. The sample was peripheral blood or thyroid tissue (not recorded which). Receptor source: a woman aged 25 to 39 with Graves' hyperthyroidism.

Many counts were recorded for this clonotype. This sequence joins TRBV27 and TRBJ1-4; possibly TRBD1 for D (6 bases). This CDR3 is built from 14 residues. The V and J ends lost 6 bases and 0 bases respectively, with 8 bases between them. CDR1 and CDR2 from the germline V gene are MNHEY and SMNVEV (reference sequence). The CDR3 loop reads CASSSGATNEKLFF. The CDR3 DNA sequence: TGTGCCAGCAGCTCAGGGGCAACTAATGAAAAACTGTTTTTT.

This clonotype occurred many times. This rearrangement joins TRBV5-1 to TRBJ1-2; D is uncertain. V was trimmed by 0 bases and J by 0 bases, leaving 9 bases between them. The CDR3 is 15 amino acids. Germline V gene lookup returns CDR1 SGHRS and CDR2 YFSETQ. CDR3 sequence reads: CASSLEPAANYGYTF. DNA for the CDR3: TGCGCCAGCAGCTTGGAACCAGCGGCTAACTATGGCTACACCTTC.

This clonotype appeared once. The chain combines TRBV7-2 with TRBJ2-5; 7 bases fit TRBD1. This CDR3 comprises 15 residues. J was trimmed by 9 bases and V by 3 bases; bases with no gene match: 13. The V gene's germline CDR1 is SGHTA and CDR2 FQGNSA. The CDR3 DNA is TGTGCCAGCAGCTTTGGTCAGGGGGTGGGTCAGCCCCAGTACTTC. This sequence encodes CASSFGQGVGQPQYF.

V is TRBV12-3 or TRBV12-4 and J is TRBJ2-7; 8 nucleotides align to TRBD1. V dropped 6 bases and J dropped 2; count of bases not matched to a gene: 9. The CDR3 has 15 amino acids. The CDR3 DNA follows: TGTGCCAGCAGCTTCGACAGGGGAAGGGCCTACGAGCAGTACTTC. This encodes CASSFDRGRAYEQYF.

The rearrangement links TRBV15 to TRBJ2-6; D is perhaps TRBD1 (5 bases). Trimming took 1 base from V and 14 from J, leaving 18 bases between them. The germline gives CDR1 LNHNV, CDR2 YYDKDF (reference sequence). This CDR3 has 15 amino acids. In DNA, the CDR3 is TGTGCCACCAGCAGAGGGAACTCTGGGGCCAATATCCTGACTTTC. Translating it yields CATSRGNSGANILTF. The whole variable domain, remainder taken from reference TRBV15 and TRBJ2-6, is DAMVIQNPRYQVTQFGKPVTLSCSQTLNHNVMYWYQQKSSQAPKLLFHYYDKDFNNEADTPDNFQSRRPNTSFCFLDIRSPGLGDTAMYLCATSRGNSGANILTFGAGSRLTVL.

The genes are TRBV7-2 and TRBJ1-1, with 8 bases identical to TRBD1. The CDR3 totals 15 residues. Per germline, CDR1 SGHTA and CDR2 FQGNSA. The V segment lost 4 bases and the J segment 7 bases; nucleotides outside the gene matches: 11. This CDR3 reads CASSSGTGTLVEAFF. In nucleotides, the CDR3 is TGTGCCAGCAGCTCTGGGACAGGAACTTTGGTTGAAGCTTTCTTT.

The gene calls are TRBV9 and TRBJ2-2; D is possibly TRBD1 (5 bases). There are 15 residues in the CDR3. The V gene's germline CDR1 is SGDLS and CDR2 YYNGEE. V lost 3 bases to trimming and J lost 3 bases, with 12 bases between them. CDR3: CASSARQWDTGELFF. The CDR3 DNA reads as TGTGCCAGCAGCGCTCGACAGTGGGACACCGGGGAGCTGTTTTTT.

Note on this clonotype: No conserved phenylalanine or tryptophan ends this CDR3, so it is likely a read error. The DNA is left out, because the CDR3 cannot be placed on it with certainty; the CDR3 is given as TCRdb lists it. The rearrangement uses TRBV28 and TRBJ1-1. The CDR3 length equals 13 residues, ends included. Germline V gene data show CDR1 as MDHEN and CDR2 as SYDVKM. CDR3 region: CASSLGFFEELPS.

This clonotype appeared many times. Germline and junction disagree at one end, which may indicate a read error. CDR3: CSARDRRDHPQHF. The CDR3, as DNA: TGCAGTGCTAGAGACAGAAGGGATCACCCCCAGCATTTT. The gene calls are TRBV20-1 and TRBJ1-5, with unresolved D. Germline V gives CDR1 DFQATT, CDR2 SNEGSKA (reference sequence). The CDR3 covers 13 residues.

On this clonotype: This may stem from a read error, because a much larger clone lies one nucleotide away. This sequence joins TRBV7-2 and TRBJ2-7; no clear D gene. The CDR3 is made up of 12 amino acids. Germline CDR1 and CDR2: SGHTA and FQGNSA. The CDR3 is CASSQVPIEQSF. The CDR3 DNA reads TGTGCCAGCAGCCAAGTCCCGATCGAGCAGTCCTTC.

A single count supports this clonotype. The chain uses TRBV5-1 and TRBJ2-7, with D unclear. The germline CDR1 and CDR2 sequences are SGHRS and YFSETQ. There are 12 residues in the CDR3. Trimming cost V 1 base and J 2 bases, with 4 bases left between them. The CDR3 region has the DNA TGCGCCAGCAGCTTGACTACCTACGAGCAGTACTTC. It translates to CASSLTTYEQYF.

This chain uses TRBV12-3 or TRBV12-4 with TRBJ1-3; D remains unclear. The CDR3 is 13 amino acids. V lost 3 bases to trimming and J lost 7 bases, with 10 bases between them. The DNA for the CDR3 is TGTGCCAGCAGTTTGAACAGAGTGAACACCATATATTTT. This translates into CASSLNRVNTIYF.

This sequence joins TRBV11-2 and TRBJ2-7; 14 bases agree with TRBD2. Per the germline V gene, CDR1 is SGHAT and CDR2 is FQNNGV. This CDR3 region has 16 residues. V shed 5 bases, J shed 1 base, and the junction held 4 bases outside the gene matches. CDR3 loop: CASSTGTSGGSYEQYF. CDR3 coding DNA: TGTGCCAGCAGCACCGGGACTAGCGGGGGATCCTACGAGCAGTACTTC.

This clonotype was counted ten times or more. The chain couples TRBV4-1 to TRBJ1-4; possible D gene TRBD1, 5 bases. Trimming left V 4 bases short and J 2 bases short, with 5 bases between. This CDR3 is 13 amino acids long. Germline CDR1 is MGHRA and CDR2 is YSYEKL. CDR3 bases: TGCGCCAGCAGCCGGGGGACTAATGAAAAACTGTTTTTT. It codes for CASSRGTNEKLFF.

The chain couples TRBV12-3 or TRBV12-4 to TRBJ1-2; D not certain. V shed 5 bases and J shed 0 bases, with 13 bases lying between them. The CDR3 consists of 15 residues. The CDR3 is CASSEGGKANYGYTF. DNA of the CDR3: TGTGCCAGCAGTGAAGGAGGCAAAGCTAACTATGGCTACACCTTC.

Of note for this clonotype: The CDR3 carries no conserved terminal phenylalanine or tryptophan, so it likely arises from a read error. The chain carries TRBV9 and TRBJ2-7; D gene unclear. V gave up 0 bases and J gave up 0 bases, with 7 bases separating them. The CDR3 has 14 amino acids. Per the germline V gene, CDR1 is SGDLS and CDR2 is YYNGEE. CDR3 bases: TGTGCCAGCAGCGTAGGATCTAGCTCCTACGAGCAGTACATC. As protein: CASSVGSSSYEQYI.